Reported below is one TCR beta chain. Its antigen is unknown. Data came from immunoSEQ multiplex PCR; TCRdb stores just in-frame clones and leaves some out. The data hold 140,000 to 150,000 clones, with 88% observed a single time. This sample is part of a study of T cell responses to AZD1222 COVID-19 vaccine. Background on the study: Pooled samples include second doses given at about 4 or 12 weeks.

The CDR3 has 16 amino acids. General study results and limits: Donors skewed white British and female; clonal diversity was possibly underestimated. Baseline testing showed seropositivity in only six AZD1222 recipients. An increase in Spike-specific TCR breadth and depth was observed after two AZD1222 doses.

The sequence was obtained from an adult in good health. This specimen was peripheral blood, taken on day 0 of AZD1222 vaccination. The chain combines TRBV21-1 with TRBJ1-6. TRBV21-1 counts as a pseudogene. The CDR3 spells CASAKNTFPYNSPLHF. DNA of the CDR3: TGTGCCAGCGCTAAAAACACCTTCCCCTATAATTCACCCCTCCACTTT.